The 14 T cell receptor beta chains below all came from one sample that was sequenced in a study of blood T cell repertoires in COVID-19. Generated by immunoSEQ multiplex PCR, the TCRdb table keeps only in-frame clones and is missing some. The table records 150,000 to 180,000 clones, roughly 84% of them present only once. Sequenced sample: peripheral blood. These receptors all stem from a woman aged 55 to 70 with COVID-19, enrolled during active disease.

The chain uses TRBV7-3 and TRBJ2-7, with 11 bases matching TRBD2. CDR3 length equals 14 residues. With V trimmed by 6 bases and J by 6 bases, 7 bases remained unmatched. The V gene's germline CDR1 is SGHTA and CDR2 FQGTGA. The CDR3, as DNA: TGTGCCAGCAGTTCCTCCGGGACTAGCGGCGAGCAGTACTTC. Its translation: CASSSSGTSGEQYF.

This clone was detected only a few times. The chain is built from TRBV9 and TRBJ1-3; 7 nucleotides match TRBD1. The CDR3 has 15 amino acids. The V and J ends lost 0 bases and 4 bases, in that order; junction bases with no gene match: 4. CDR1 and CDR2 (germline): SGDLS, YYNGEE. The CDR3 coding sequence is TGTGCCAGCAGCGTAGGTGGGACAGAGGGAAACACCATATATTTT. Its protein product is CASSVGGTEGNTIYF.

This rearrangement joins TRBV5-8 to TRBJ1-3; D is undetermined. This CDR3 contains 13 residues. Per germline, CDR1 SGHTS and CDR2 YDEGEE. V dropped 5 bases and J dropped 0 bases, with 6 bases sitting between them. The DNA for the CDR3 is TGTGCCAGCAGGCTGAGCTCTGGAAACACCATATATTTT. Translated: CASRLSSGNTIYF.

The chain links TRBV6-5 to TRBJ2-3, with 7 bases matching TRBD2. This CDR3 spans 15 amino acids. Unmatched junction bases numbered 11, after V lost 6 bases and J lost 5 bases. CDR1 is MNHEY and CDR2 is SVGAGI in the germline V gene. The CDR3 nucleotides are TGTGCCAGCAGGAGGGACTACCAAGGGAGAGATACGCAGTATTTT. Its translation is CASRRDYQGRDTQYF.

The rearrangement links TRBV5-1 to TRBJ2-2, with 9 positions matching TRBD1. The CDR3 has 18 residues. CDR1 and CDR2 from the germline V gene are SGHRS and YFSETQ. V lost 4 bases and J lost 3; bases outside the gene matches: 13. CDR3 coding DNA: TGCGCCAGCAGCAGGGGGACAGGGATCGCTGGGGACACCGGGGAGCTGTTTTTT. It specifies CASSRGTGIAGDTGELFF.

This clone appeared once. The J gene is TRBJ2-7, the V gene TRBV5-1; a weak D match, TRBD1 (6 bases). V shed 7 bases and J shed 5 bases, with 13 bases lying between them. Germline values: CDR1 SGHRS, CDR2 YFSETQ. The CDR3 runs to 12 residues. DNA of the CDR3: TGCGCCAGCGTAGACAGGCACCACGAGCAGTACGTC. Its protein is CASVDRHHEQYV.

The chain links TRBV29-1 to TRBJ2-2; D unresolved. The CDR3 totals 10 residues. Germline CDR1 and CDR2: SQVTM and ANQGSEA. The V and J ends lost 5 bases and 6 bases respectively, with 4 bases between them. CDR3 sequence: CSVRAGELFF. The CDR3 DNA sequence: TGCAGCGTTCGGGCCGGGGAGCTGTTTTTT.

V is TRBV9 and J is TRBJ1-3, with 10 bases matching TRBD1. The CDR3 is made up of 16 amino acids. V was pared by 0 bases and J by 1 base, with 1 base of the junction left unmatched. Germline values: CDR1 SGDLS, CDR2 YYNGEE. The CDR3 DNA follows: TGTGCCAGCAGCGTAGGGGGACAGGGGTCTGGAAACACCATATATTTT. Encoded protein: CASSVGGQGSGNTIYF.

The chain is built from TRBV10-3 and TRBJ2-5; the match to TRBD2 covers 8 bases. Germline V lookup: CDR1 ENHRY, CDR2 SYGVKD. There are 12 residues in the CDR3. With V trimmed by 9 bases and J by 3 bases, 3 bases remained unmatched. CDR3 nucleotides: TGTGCCATAGGGACTAGGGAAGAGACCCAGTACTTC. Its protein product is CAIGTREETQYF.

This rearrangement joins TRBV7-2 to TRBJ2-7; 10 bases map to TRBD1. After removal of 0 bases from V and 0 bases from J, the junction contained 8 bases not matched to a gene. CDR3 size: 18 residues. Germline V gene sequence: CDR1 SGHTA, CDR2 FQGNSA. CDR3 DNA: TGTGCCAGCAGCTTAGCCTGGGGACAGGGGTTAGCCTCCTACGAGCAGTACTTC. Protein: CASSLAWGQGLASYEQYF.

The chain employs TRBV10-1 and TRBJ2-2; 9 bases line up with TRBD2. The CDR3 spans 16 residues. Germline values: CDR1 WNHNN, CDR2 SYGVQD (reference sequence). V lost 3 bases, J lost 4 bases, and 6 bases stayed unmatched. The CDR3 loop reads CASSDPVAGATGELFF. CDR3 nucleotide sequence: TGCGCCAGCAGTGATCCCGTAGCGGGAGCCACCGGGGAGCTGTTTTTT.

CDR3 protein: CASSPEVGTSGNTIYF. The DNA of the CDR3 is TGTGCCAGCAGCCCAGAGGTGGGCACGTCTGGAAACACCATATATTTT. V gene TRBV3-1 (or the pseudogene TRBV3-2) combines with J gene TRBJ1-3, with D unclear. Germline V gene data show CDR1 as LGHDT and CDR2 as YNNKEL (reference sequence). Trimming cost V 4 bases and J 1 base, with 14 bases left between them. The CDR3 spans 16 residues.

The chain carries TRBV9 and TRBJ2-3, with 7 nucleotides matching TRBD1. CDR1 is SGDLS, CDR2 YYNGEE, per germline. The length of the CDR3 is 15 residues. The junction had 4 bases not matched to a gene; V was cut back by 2 bases and J by 1 base. The chain's CDR3 is CASSVTGVRTDTQYF. The CDR3 DNA is TGTGCCAGCAGCGTTACAGGGGTACGCACAGATACGCAGTATTTT.

This clone was seen a few times. This chain connects TRBV4-1 to TRBJ2-1; D not resolved. V lost 1 base to trimming and J lost 4 bases, with 14 bases between them. The CDR3 covers 16 residues. Germline values: CDR1 MGHRA, CDR2 YSYEKL. CDR3 sequence reads: CASSQVDILAYNEQFF. CDR3 bases: TGCGCCAGCAGCCAAGTAGACATTCTCGCATACAATGAGCAGTTCTTC.